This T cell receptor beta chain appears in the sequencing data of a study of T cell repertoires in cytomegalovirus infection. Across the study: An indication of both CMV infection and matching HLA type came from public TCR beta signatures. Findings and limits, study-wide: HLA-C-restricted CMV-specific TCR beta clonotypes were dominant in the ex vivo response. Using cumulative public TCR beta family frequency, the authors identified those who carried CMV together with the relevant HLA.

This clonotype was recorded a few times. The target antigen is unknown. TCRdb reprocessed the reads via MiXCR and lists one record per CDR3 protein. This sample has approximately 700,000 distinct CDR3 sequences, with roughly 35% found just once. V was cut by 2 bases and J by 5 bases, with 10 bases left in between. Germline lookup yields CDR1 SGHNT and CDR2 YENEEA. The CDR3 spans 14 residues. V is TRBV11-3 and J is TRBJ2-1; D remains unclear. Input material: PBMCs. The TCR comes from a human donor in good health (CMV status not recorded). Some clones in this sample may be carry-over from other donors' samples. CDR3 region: CASSLYQNHNEQFF. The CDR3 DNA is TGTGCCAGCAGCTTATATCAGAATCACAATGAGCAGTTCTTC. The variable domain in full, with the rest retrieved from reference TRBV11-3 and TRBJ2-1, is EAGVVQSPRYKIIEKKQPVAFWCNPISGHNTLYWYLQNLGQGPELLIRYENEEAVDDSQLPKDRFSAERLKGVDSTLKIQPAELGDSAVYLCASSLYQNHNEQFFGPGTRLTVL.